The present T cell receptor (beta chain) was sequenced within a study of T cells in Graves' hyperthyroidism and ophthalmopathy. RNA transcripts gave rise to amplified TCR beta CDR3 regions. HTBI primers were the set used in a first-round RT-PCR of the TCR CDR3. TCRdb re-called the multiplex PCR reads with MiXCR, one entry per CDR3 protein. The data show 500,000 to 600,000 distinct CDR3 sequences, nearly 20% seen once. A few counts support this clonotype. Its specificity is unknown. The study's findings and limits: In blood, most of the thyroid clonotypes expanded above 0.001 were also present. A median around 6.8 months before onset, the model predicted ophthalmopathy.

Each person with ophthalmopathy scored at least 3 on the Clinical Activity Score, reached NOSPECS grade 4 or higher, and had been ill under 3 months. Each diagnosis drew on symptoms, thyroxine, TRAb, thyroid ultrasound and orbital computed tomography findings. Material for sequencing was blood. The TCR sequence derives from a man between 40 and 49 years old with Graves' ophthalmopathy.

The CDR3 loop is CASGLAGSNQPQHF. The CDR3 DNA is TGTGCCAGCGGGTTAGCAGGGAGCAATCAGCCCCAGCATTTT. The chain links TRBV7-9 to TRBJ1-5, with a weak D call TRBD1 (5 bases). The V gene's germline CDR1 is SEHNR and CDR2 FQNEAQ (reference sequence). V was pared by 8 bases and J by 1 base, with 12 bases between. The CDR3 runs 14 residues.